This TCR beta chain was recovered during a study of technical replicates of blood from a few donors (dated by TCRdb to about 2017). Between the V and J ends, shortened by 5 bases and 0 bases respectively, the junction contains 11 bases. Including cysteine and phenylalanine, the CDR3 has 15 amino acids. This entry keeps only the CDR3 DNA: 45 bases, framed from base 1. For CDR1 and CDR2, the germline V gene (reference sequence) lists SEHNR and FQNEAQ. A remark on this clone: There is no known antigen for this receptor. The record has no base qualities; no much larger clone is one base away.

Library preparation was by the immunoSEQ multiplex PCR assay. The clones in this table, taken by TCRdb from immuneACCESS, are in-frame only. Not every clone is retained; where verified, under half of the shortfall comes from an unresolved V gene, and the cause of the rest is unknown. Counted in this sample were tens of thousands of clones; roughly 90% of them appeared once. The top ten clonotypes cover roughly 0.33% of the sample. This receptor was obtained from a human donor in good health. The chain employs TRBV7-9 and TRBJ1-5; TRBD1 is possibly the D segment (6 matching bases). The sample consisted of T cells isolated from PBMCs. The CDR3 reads CASSLGQISNQPQHF. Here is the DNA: TGTGCCAGCAGCCTAGGACAGATTAGCAATCAGCCCCAGCATTTT.